The clone carrying this TCR beta chain showed up many times. Its antigen is not identified. The sample comes from a study of T-cell memory formation after mild COVID-19. Overall study context: TCR clustering was largely donor specific.

The CDR3 is 14 residues long. V was clipped by 6 bases and J by 7 bases; unmatched bases: 6. Germline-derived CDR1 and CDR2 are MNHEY and SVGAGI. Broader study findings: Mostly located in CM and EM were contracting CD4+ clones, with contracting CD8+ clones located in EMRA.

Constant-segment primers served in 5'RACE that generated TCR alpha and TCR beta cDNA libraries bearing sample barcodes and UMIs. MiXCR was run by TCRdb on the 5' RACE reads, yielding one entry per CDR3 protein. The sample carries just over 300,000 distinct CDR3 sequences, approximately 19% recorded once. The source of this sequence is a man younger than 35 who had mild COVID-19 (a few samples of this study predate the infection). Cell type and time point are not known. J is TRBJ1-6 and V is TRBV6-5, with 7 bases that match TRBD1. Input material: PBMCs or a T cell subset sorted from them (not recorded which). In nucleotides, the CDR3 is TGTGCCAGCAGACCGACAGGGAGGAATTCACCCCTCCACTTT. It codes for CASRPTGRNSPLHF.